A selection of T cell receptor beta chains follows, all from one sample in a study of tumor and adjacent non-tumor tissue in lung cancer. TCRdb called the multiplex PCR reads again in MiXCR, with one record for every CDR3 protein. The sample includes about 93,000 distinct CDR3 sequences, 67% of them seen just once. Sequencing input: lung tumor tissue. The receptor source for this set is a man in his 60s with non-small cell lung cancer. CDR3s include the opening cysteine and the closing phenylalanine or tryptophan. A D gene is named only where the DNA matches it firmly. Part of the rows lack a size; the others show once, few, many or a class for expanded clones.

v_gene	d_gene	abundance	j_gene	CDR3aa	CDR3nt
TRBV6-2/TRBV6-3	-	many	TRBJ2-2	CASKERGGPNTGELFF	TGTGCCAGCAAGGAGAGGGGGGGGCCGAACACCGGGGAGCTGTTTTTT
TRBV20-1	-	few	TRBJ1-6	CSAIVQGRNSPLHF	TGCAGTGCTATAGTACAGGGACGGAATTCACCCCTCCACTTT
TRBV6-6	-	-	TRBJ1-5	CASSLDGNQSQHF	TGTGCCAGCAGCTTAGACGGAAATCAGTCCCAGCATTTT
TRBV4-1	TRBD2	once	TRBJ2-1	CASSLRVAGVNEEFF	TGCGCCAGCAGCTTACGAGTAGCGGGAGTCAATGAGGAGTTCTTC
TRBV11-3	TRBD1	medium-sized	TRBJ2-7	CASSTAGQGSYEQYF	TGTGCCAGCAGCACCGCGGGACAGGGGTCCTACGAGCAGTACTTC
TRBV6-2/TRBV6-3	-	-	TRBJ2-3	CASSYASLVSTDTRYF	TGTGCCAGCAGTTACGCGTCCCTAGTGTCCACAGATACGCGATATTTT
TRBV13	-	-	TRBJ1-2	CASSPSGHPYGYTF	TGTGCCAGCAGCCCTTCGGGACATCCCTATGGCTACACCTTC
TRBV28	TRBD2	-	TRBJ2-1	CASRYCTSGSFNEQFF	TGTGCCAGCAGATATTGCACTAGCGGGAGTTTCAATGAGCAGTTCTTC
TRBV11-1	-	few	TRBJ2-2	CAGIFVMTGELFF	TGTGCCGGCATCTTTGTAATGACCGGGGAGCTGTTTTTT
TRBV6-1	TRBD1	-	TRBJ2-7	CASWEQGAYEQYF	TGTGCCAGCTGGGAACAGGGGGCCTACGAGCAATACTTC
TRBV29-1	-	many	TRBJ1-1	CSVSTGWDTEAFF	TGCAGCGTTTCAACAGGGTGGGACACTGAAGCTTTCTTT
TRBV6-6	-	-	TRBJ2-3	CSSSRNTDTQYF	TGTTCCAGCAGTCGCAACACAGATACACAGTATTTT
TRBV29-1	-	few	TRBJ2-5	CSTHWGETQCF	TGCAGCACGCACTGGGGGGAGACCCAGTGCTTC
TRBV6-5	-	-	TRBJ2-1	CARVVLNEQFF	TGTGCCCGAGTGGTATTGAATGAGCAGTTCTTC
TRBV12-3/TRBV12-4	-	-	TRBJ2-3	CASSPGGLVRSPNTDTQYF	TGTGCCAGCAGCCCCGGAGGACTTGTTAGGAGCCCTAACACAGACACGCAGTATTTT
TRBV7-8	TRBD2	-	TRBJ2-7	CASSLGPLAGAGDEQYF	TGTGCCAGCAGCTTAGGCCCCCTAGCGGGAGCCGGGGACGAGCAGTACTTC
TRBV5-5	TRBD1	once	TRBJ1-1	CGSSATGFQAFF	TGTGGCAGCAGCGCGACAGGGTTTCAAGCTTTCTTT
TRBV19	-	few	TRBJ2-7	CASSTSGTYTYEQYF	TGTGCCAGTAGTACCTCCGGGACTTACACCTACGAGCAGTACTTC
TRBV20-1	-	few	TRBJ2-4	CSAPGGGGHENIQYF	TGCAGTGCTCCTGGGGGTGGGGGGCATGAAAACATTCAGTACTTC
TRBV10-3	TRBD1	-	TRBJ2-1	CAISDAGQGSDEQFF	TGTGCCATCAGTGATGCGGGACAGGGGTCCGATGAGCAGTTCTTC
TRBV20-1	TRBD2	-	TRBJ2-3	CSARELAWRRDTQYF	TGCAGTGCTAGAGAACTAGCGTGGAGAAGAGATACGCAGTATTTT
TRBV5-1	-	few	TRBJ2-7	CASSDGSYEQYF	TGTGCCAGCAGCGATGGGTCCTACGAGCAGTACTTC
TRBV2	-	-	TRBJ2-6	CASSHDSVSGANVPTF	TGTGCCAGCAGTCATGACAGTGTCTCTGGGGCCAACGTCCCGACTTTC
TRBV6-5	-	-	TRBJ1-5	CARSYWAGVGNQPQHF	TGTGCCCGCAGTTACTGGGCGGGGGTCGGGAATCAGCCCCAGCATTTT
TRBV5-1	TRBD2	few	TRBJ2-2	CAGSLGLKGARELFF	TGCGCCGGCAGCTTGGGACTAAAAGGGGCCAGGGAGCTGTTTTTT
TRBV5-6	-	-	TRBJ2-7	CASSLGTQSYELCF	TGTGCCAGCAGCCTAGGGACCCAATCCTACGAGCTGTGCTTC
TRBV11-2	-	-	TRBJ2-1	CASSLDRGNEQFF	TGTGCCAGCAGCTTAGACAGGGGCAATGAGCAGTTCTTC
TRBV7-9	TRBD2	many	TRBJ2-1	CASSLAASGRRLWSYNEQFF	TGTGCCAGCAGCTTAGCGGCTAGCGGGAGGCGCCTATGGTCCTACAATGAGCAGTTCTTC
TRBV6-6	-	many	TRBJ1-2	CASSTRDLLNYGYTF	TGTGCCAGCAGCACTAGGGACCTTCTTAACTATGGCTACACCTTC
TRBV5-1	-	once	TRBJ2-1	CASSSQYISYNEQFF	TGCGCCAGCAGCTCCCAGTACATTTCCTACAATGAGCAGTTCTTC
TRBV5-4	TRBD2	-	TRBJ2-5	CASSVLRSAGGLGTQYF	TGTGCCAGCAGTGTTTTGCGGAGCGCGGGGGGGCTGGGGACCCAATACTTC
TRBV4-1	-	many	TRBJ2-2	CASSFGGLNTGELFF	TGCGCCAGCAGTTTCGGCGGGCTGAACACCGGGGAGCTGTTTTTT
TRBV20-1	-	-	TRBJ1-2	CSSEDMGKVYGYTF	TGCAGTTCTGAAGACATGGGGAAGGTCTATGGCTACACCTTC
TRBV6-5	-	-	TRBJ1-5	CASSGSSNQPEHF	TGTGCCAGTAGTGGAAGTAGCAATCAGCCCGAGCATTTT
TRBV30	-	-	TRBJ2-7	CVRGARASYEQYF	TGCGTCCGGGGAGCCCGGGCATCCTACGAACAGTACTTC
TRBV28	-	many	TRBJ2-7	CASSSPGKKSQEEQYF	TGTGCCAGCAGTAGCCCCGGGAAGAAGTCCCAGGAGGAGCAGTACTTC
TRBV6-1	-	many	TRBJ2-3	CASSPNGDTQYF	TGTGCCAGCAGCCCAAATGGGGATACGCAGTATTTT
TRBV6-6	TRBD1	-	TRBJ2-5	CASTDSRRGRESQYF	TGTGCCAGCACCGACTCGCGTAGGGGGCGAGAGTCCCAGTACTTC
TRBV6-2/TRBV6-3	-	-	TRBJ2-2	CASSTNTGELFF	TGTGCTAGCAGTACCAACACCGGGGAGCTGTTTTTT
TRBV20-1	-	-	TRBJ2-7	CGAIFGVRHYEQYF	TGCGGTGCTATTTTTGGGGTTCGGCACTACGAGCAGTACTTC
TRBV6-5	TRBD2	many	TRBJ2-1	CASSYSSSGKSVEQFF	TGTGCCAGCAGTTACTCGAGCAGCGGGAAGAGCGTTGAGCAGTTCTTC
TRBV4-2	-	-	TRBJ1-6	CACSQVVDTIYSPLHF	TGTGCCTGTAGCCAAGTCGTGGACACCATTTATTCACCCCTCCACTTT
TRBV6-1	-	-	TRBJ2-7	CVNSESLDSTYEQYF	TGTGTCAACAGTGAATCCTTAGACAGCACCTACGAGCAGTATTTC
TRBV5-1	TRBD2	many	TRBJ2-3	CASSLSGGFTDTQYF	TGCGCCAGCAGCTTGAGCGGGGGCTTCACAGATACGCAGTATTTT
TRBV29-1	TRBD2	once	TRBJ2-1	CSVRTSGMASNEHFF	TGCAGCGTTCGAACTAGCGGGATGGCCTCCAATGAGCACTTCTTC
TRBV29-1	TRBD1	-	TRBJ2-5	CSVEGDRGRSETQCF	TGCAGCGTTGAAGGTGACAGGGGTAGGAGTGAGACCCAGTGCTTC
TRBV5-4	TRBD2	once	TRBJ2-7	CTSNFPWISGSNHEQYF	TGTACCAGCAACTTTCCGTGGATTAGCGGGAGTAACCACGAGCAGTACTTC
TRBV5-1	-	-	TRBJ2-1	CASSLVGGASGQFF	TGCGCCAGCAGCTTGGTTGGGGGGGCGAGTGGGCAGTTCTTC
TRBV12-3/TRBV12-4	-	-	TRBJ1-5	CASSFHRNLPQHF	TGTGCCAGCAGTTTTCATAGGAACCTGCCCCAGCATTTT
TRBV29-1	TRBD2	-	TRBJ2-1	CSVESAGGYHEQFF	TGCAGCGTTGAGTCAGCGGGGGGGTACCATGAGCAGTTCTTC
TRBV12-3/TRBV12-4	TRBD1	many	TRBJ1-5	CASSRQGANQPQHF	TGTGCCAGCAGCCGACAGGGGGCAAATCAGCCCCAGCATTTT
TRBV4-3	-	-	TRBJ2-7	CASSQGRPRGFYEQYF	TGCGCCAGCAGCCAAGGGAGACCTCGGGGCTTCTACGAACAGTACTTC
TRBV11-3	-	-	TRBJ1-1	CTSMPRERGNTETFF	TGTACCAGCATGCCAAGGGAGAGGGGGAACACTGAAACTTTCTTT
TRBV6-6	-	-	TRBJ2-3	CASSYGLDQISFTDTQYF	TGTGCCAGCAGTTACGGCCTAGATCAAATCTCCTTCACAGATACGCAGTATTTT
TRBV5-8	TRBD1	many	TRBJ1-1	CATRTGQSTMNTEAFF	TGTGCCACCAGAACGGGACAGAGTACCATGAACACTGAAGCTTTCTTT